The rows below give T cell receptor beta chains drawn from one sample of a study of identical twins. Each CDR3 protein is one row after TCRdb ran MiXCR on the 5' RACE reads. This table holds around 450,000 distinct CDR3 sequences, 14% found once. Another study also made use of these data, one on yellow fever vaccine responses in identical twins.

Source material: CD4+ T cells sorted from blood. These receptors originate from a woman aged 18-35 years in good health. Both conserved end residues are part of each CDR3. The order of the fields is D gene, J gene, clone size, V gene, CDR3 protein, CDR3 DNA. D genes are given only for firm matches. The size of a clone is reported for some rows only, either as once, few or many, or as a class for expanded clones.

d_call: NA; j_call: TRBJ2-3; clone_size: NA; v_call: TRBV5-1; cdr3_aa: CASSPEGRRADTQYF; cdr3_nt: TGCGCCAGCAGCCCAGAGGGTAGGAGGGCAGATACGCAGTATTTT
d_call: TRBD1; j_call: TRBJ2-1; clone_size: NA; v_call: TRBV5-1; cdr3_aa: CASSLSGQGANEQFF; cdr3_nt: TGCGCCAGCAGCTTGAGCGGTCAGGGGGCGAATGAGCAGTTCTTC
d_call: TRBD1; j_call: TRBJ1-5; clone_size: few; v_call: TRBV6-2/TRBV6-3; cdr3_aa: CASRTDRGKVGQPQHF; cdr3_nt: TGTGCCAGCAGGACGGACAGGGGTAAGGTGGGTCAGCCCCAGCATTTT
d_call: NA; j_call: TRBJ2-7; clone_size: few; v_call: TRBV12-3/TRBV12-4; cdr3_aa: CASSFSLEDTYEQYF; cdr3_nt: TGTGCCAGCAGTTTTTCTCTTGAGGACACCTACGAGCAGTACTTC
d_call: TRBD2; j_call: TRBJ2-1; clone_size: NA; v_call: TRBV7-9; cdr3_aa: CASSRTSGTSGKNEQFF; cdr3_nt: TGTGCCAGCAGTCGCACCTCCGGGACTAGCGGGAAGAATGAGCAGTTCTTC
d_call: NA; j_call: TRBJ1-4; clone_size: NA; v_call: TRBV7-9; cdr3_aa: CASSLVGGGGEKLFF; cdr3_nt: TGTGCCAGCAGCTTAGTTGGAGGAGGGGGTGAAAAACTGTTTTTT
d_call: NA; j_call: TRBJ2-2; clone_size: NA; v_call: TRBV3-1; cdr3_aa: CASSQGPFLLVGELFF; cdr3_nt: TGTGCCAGCAGCCAAGGCCCTTTTTTGCTGGTCGGGGAGCTGTTTTTT
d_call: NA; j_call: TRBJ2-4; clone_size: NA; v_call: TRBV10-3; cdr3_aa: CAISERMLTDDIQYF; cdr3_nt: TGTGCCATCAGTGAGCGCATGTTGACGGATGACATTCAGTACTTC
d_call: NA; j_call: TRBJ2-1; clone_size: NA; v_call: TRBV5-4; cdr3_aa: CASSRTQTGYNEQFF; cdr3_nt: TGTGCCAGCAGCAGAACACAAACCGGCTACAATGAGCAGTTCTTC
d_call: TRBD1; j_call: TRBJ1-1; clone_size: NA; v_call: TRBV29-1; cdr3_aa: CSVAQTGQGTEVFF; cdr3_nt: TGCAGCGTAGCCCAGACGGGACAGGGGACAGAAGTTTTCTTT
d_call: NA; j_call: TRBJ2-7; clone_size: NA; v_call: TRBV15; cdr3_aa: CATSRGESSYEQYF; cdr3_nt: TGTGCCACCAGCAGAGGGGAGAGCTCCTACGAGCAGTACTTC
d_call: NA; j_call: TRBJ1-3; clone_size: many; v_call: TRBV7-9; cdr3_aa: CASSLAGSGNTIYF; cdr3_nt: TGTGCCAGCAGTTTAGCTGGTTCTGGAAACACCATATATTTT
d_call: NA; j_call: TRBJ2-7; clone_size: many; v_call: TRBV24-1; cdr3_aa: CATRARPIWQGGSYEQYF; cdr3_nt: TGTGCCACCAGGGCCAGGCCAATTTGGCAAGGGGGCTCCTACGAGCAGTACTTC
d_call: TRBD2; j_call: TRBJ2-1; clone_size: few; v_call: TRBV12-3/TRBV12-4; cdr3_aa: CASRRGTSGDNEQFF; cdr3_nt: TGTGCCAGCAGGCGCGGGACTAGCGGGGACAATGAGCAGTTCTTC
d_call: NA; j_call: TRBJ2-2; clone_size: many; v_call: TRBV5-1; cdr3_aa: CASSPMDRNTGELFF; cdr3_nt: TGCGCCAGCAGCCCCATGGACAGGAACACCGGGGAGCTGTTTTTT
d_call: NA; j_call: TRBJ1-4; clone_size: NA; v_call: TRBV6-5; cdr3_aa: CASSYSGAVYEKLFF; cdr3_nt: TGTGCCAGCAGTTACTCGGGGGCGGTGTATGAAAAACTGTTTTTT
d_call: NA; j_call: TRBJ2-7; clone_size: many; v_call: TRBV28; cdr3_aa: CASSKYEQYF; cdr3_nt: TGTGCCAGCAGTAAATACGAGCAGTACTTC
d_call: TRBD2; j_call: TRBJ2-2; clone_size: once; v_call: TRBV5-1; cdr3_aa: CASSPRTSGNTGELFF; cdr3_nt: TGCGCCAGCAGCCCCCGGACTAGCGGGAACACCGGGGAGCTGTTTTTT
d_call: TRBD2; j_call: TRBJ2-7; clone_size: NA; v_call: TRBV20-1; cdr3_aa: CSARDSGGKNEQYF; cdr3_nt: TGCAGTGCTAGAGATTCCGGGGGGAAAAACGAGCAGTACTTC
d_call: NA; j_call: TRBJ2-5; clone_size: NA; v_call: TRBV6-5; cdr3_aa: CASSYGPTGLGETQYF; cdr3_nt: TGTGCCAGCAGTTACGGCCCGACGGGGTTGGGAGAGACCCAGTACTTC
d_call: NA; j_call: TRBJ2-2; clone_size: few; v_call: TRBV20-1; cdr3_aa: CSAPLAGVNTGELFF; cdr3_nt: TGCAGTGCTCCACTTGCGGGTGTGAACACCGGGGAGCTGTTTTTT
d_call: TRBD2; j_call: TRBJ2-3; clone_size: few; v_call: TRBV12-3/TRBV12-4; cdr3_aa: CASSLAVPSGGAGRDTQYF; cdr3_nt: TGTGCCAGCAGTTTAGCGGTCCCTAGCGGGGGCGCGGGGAGAGATACGCAGTATTTT
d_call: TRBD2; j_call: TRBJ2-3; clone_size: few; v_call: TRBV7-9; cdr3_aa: CASRRLAGVTDTQYF; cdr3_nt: TGTGCCAGCAGGAGGCTAGCGGGAGTAACAGATACGCAGTATTTT
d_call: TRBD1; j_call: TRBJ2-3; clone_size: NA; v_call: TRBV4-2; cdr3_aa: CASSQEGNRGSDTQYF; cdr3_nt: TGTGCCAGCAGCCAAGAGGGAAACAGGGGGTCGGATACGCAGTATTTT
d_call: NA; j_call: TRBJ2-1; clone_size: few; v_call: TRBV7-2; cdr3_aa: CASSLAASTYNEQFF; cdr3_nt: TGTGCCAGCAGCTTAGCGGCTAGTACTTACAATGAGCAGTTCTTC
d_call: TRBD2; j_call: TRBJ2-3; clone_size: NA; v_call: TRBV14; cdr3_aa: CASSSPAGITDTQYF; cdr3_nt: TGTGCCAGCAGCTCCCCAGCGGGAATCACAGATACGCAGTATTTT
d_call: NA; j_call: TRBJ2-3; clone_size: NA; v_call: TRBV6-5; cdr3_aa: CASNTPGRSSTDTQYF; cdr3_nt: TGTGCCAGCAATACTCCGGGACGGAGCTCTACCGATACGCAGTATTTT
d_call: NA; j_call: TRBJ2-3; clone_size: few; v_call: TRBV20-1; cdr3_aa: CSARVAAQDTQYF; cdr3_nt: TGCAGTGCTAGAGTCGCGGCGCAAGATACGCAGTATTTT
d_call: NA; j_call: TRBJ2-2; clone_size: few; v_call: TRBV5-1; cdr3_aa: CASSLAGQTNTGELFF; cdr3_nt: TGCGCCAGCAGCTTGGCGGGGCAGACCAACACCGGGGAGCTGTTTTTT
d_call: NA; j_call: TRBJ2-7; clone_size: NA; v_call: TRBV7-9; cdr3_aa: CASSLMGVDEQYF; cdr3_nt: TGTGCCAGCAGCTTAATGGGGGTCGACGAGCAGTACTTC
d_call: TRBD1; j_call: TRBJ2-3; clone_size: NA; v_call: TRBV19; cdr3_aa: CASSIPDRGTDTQYF; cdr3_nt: TGTGCCAGTAGTATACCGGACAGGGGCACAGATACGCAGTATTTT
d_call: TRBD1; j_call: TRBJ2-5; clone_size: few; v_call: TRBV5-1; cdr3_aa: CASSEMTGGAGETQYF; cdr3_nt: TGCGCCAGCAGCGAAATGACAGGGGGCGCGGGAGAGACCCAGTACTTC
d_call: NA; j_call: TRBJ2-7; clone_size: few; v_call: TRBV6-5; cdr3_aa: CASSYSGARVYEQYF; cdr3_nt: TGTGCCAGCAGTTACTCCGGGGCCCGGGTGTACGAGCAGTACTTC
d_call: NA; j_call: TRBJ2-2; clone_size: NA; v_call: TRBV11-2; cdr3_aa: CASSFSDTGELFF; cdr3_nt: TGTGCCAGCAGCTTCTCTGACACCGGGGAGCTGTTTTTT
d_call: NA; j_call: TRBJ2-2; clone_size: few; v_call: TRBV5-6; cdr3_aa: CATRRVGDTGELFF; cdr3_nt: TGTGCCACCCGACGAGTTGGCGACACCGGGGAGCTGTTTTTT
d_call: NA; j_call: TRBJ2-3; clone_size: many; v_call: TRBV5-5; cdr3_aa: CASSFLSQGTDTQYF; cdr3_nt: TGTGCCAGCAGCTTTCTATCCCAGGGCACAGATACGCAGTATTTT
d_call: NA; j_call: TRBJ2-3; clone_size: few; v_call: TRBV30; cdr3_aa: CAWSENDTQYF; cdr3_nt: TGTGCCTGGAGTGAGAACGATACGCAGTATTTT
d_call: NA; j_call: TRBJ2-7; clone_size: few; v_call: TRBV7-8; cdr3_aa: CASSLGKYEQYF; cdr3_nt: TGTGCCAGCAGCTTAGGAAAATACGAGCAGTACTTC
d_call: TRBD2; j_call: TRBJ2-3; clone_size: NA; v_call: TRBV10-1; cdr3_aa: CASRDEAGADTQYF; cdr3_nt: TGCGCCAGCAGGGACGAAGCGGGAGCAGATACGCAGTATTTT
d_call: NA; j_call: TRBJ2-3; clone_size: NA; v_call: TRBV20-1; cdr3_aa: CRAVKGGARNTQYF; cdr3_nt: TGCAGGGCCGTAAAGGGGGGGGCCCGAAATACGCAGTATTTT
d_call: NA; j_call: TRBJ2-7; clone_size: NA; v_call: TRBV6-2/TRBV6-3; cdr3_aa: CASRSTGFGPNYEQYF; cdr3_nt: TGTGCCAGCAGATCCACAGGGTTCGGGCCCAACTACGAGCAGTACTTC
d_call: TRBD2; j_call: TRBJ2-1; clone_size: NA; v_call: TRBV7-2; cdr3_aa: CASSLATSGANEQFF; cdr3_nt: TGTGCCAGCAGCTTAGCGACTAGCGGGGCGAATGAGCAGTTCTTC
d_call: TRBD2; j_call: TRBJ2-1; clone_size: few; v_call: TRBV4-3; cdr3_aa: CASSQGAGGLLF; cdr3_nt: TGCGCCAGCAGCCAAGGAGCGGGAGGCTTACTCTTC
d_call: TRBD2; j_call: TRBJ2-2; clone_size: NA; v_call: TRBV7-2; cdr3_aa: CASSEARGVGELFF; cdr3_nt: TGTGCCAGCAGCGAGGCCCGGGGGGTGGGGGAGCTGTTTTTT
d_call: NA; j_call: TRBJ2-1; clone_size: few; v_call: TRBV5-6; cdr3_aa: CASSLKFNSQYNEQFF; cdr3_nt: TGTGCCAGCAGCTTGAAATTTAACTCGCAGTACAATGAGCAGTTCTTC
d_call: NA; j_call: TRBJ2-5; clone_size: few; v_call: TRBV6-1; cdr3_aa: CASSEITLTETQYF; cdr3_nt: TGTGCCAGCAGTGAAATCACATTAACAGAGACCCAGTACTTC
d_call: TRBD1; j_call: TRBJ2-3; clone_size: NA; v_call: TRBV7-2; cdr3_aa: CASSSPSGTGITDTQYF; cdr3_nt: TGTGCCAGCAGCTCCCCCTCCGGGACAGGGATCACAGATACGCAGTATTTT
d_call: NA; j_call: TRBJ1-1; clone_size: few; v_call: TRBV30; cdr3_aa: CAWSFAHGGAEAFF; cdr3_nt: TGTGCCTGGAGTTTTGCCCATGGAGGGGCTGAAGCTTTCTTT
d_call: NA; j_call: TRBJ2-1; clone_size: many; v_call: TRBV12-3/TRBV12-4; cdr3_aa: CASSSRGGSYNEQFF; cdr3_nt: TGTGCCAGCAGCTCTCGGGGAGGCTCCTACAATGAGCAGTTCTTC